These 24 T cell receptor beta chains came from one sample sequenced in a study of high-grade serous ovarian cancer treatment subgroups. Tumor samples were taken before definitive surgery or chemotherapy. TCRdb's table, derived via immunoSEQ multiplex PCR, lists solely in-frame clones and lacks some. Of tens of thousands of clones listed, around 84% are singletons. Sequenced: tumor tissue. These receptor sequences come from a human donor with high-grade serous ovarian cancer.

The CDR3 coding sequence is TGTGCCAGTCGGGACAGGATACTTCCTATGGGGGAGCAGTACTTC. It specifies CASRDRILPMGEQYF. The rearrangement joins TRBV19 to TRBJ2-7; 8 bases are a match to TRBD1. V lost 8 bases, J lost 7 bases, and 16 bases stayed unmatched. The length of the CDR3 is 15 residues. Germline-derived CDR1 and CDR2 are LNHDA and SQIVND (reference sequence).

The chain joins TRBV29-1 to TRBJ2-1; D is uncertain. From germline, CDR1 is SQVTM and CDR2 ANQGSEA. This CDR3 comprises 14 residues. V dropped 4 bases and J dropped 7 bases, with 17 bases sitting between them. In DNA, the CDR3 is TGCAGCGTTGTCCCGGCTACTGATTGGAATGAGCAGTTCTTC. The encoded protein is CSVVPATDWNEQFF.

This chain joins TRBV13 and TRBJ2-5, with unresolved D. The CDR3 runs 13 residues. Per the germline V gene, CDR1 is PRHDT and CDR2 is FYEKMQ (reference sequence). With 4 bases removed from V and 4 bases from J, the gap between germline ends came to 10 bases. The CDR3 bases are TGTGCCAGCAGCTCTCTGTTGGGAGAGACCCAGTACTTC. Translation: CASSSLLGETQYF.

This clone was observed a few times. This chain uses TRBV10-1 with TRBJ2-1, with 7 bases matching TRBD2. Per the germline V gene, CDR1 is WNHNN and CDR2 is SYGVQD (reference sequence). With V trimmed by 8 bases and J by 8 bases, 9 bases remained unmatched. This CDR3 has 13 residues. CDR3 coding DNA: TGCGCCAGCGGCATGGGGGGGTCCCATGAGCAGTTCTTC. Translating gives CASGMGGSHEQFF.

The V gene is TRBV6-6, the J gene TRBJ2-1; 15 bases agree with TRBD2. The CDR3 runs to 14 residues. The germline CDR1 and CDR2 sequences are MNHNY and SVGAGI (reference sequence). V trimming: 6 bases; J trimming: 8 bases; junction bases outside the gene matches: 2. CDR3 DNA: TGTGCCAGCAGGTGGACTAGCGGGAGGGATGAGCAGTTCTTC. It codes for CASRWTSGRDEQFF.

V usage is TRBV28 and J usage is TRBJ2-7; 9 bases map to TRBD1. Germline CDR1 MDHEN, CDR2 SYDVKM. The CDR3 length is 14 residues. With V trimmed by 6 bases and J by 3 bases, 6 bases remained unmatched. CDR3 coding DNA: TGTGCCAGCAGGCCTCCGGGACAGGGCTACGAGCAGTACTTC. Translating it yields CASRPPGQGYEQYF.

The J gene is TRBJ1-3, the V gene TRBV5-1; no clear D gene. The CDR3 runs to 18 residues. V lost 0 bases and J 0 bases, leaving 16 bases between the germline ends. CDR1 SGHRS and CDR2 YFSETQ come from the germline V gene. This CDR3 is CASSLEGGHPSSGNTIYF. The CDR3 nucleotides read TGCGCCAGCAGCTTGGAGGGAGGGCATCCGAGCTCTGGAAACACCATATATTTT.

In this sample, this clone turned up a few times. The chain uses TRBV4-1 and TRBJ1-5, with D perhaps matching TRBD1 (5 bases). Deletions cut 0 bases from V and 3 bases from J, with 9 bases between. CDR3 size: 15 residues. Per the germline V gene, CDR1 is MGHRA and CDR2 is YSYEKL. The CDR3 reads CASSQDGHYNQPQHF. The CDR3 coding sequence is TGCGCCAGCAGCCAAGACGGACACTACAATCAGCCCCAGCATTTT.

V is TRBV6-6 and J is TRBJ2-2; D is possibly TRBD1 (6 bases). Germline-derived CDR1 and CDR2 are MNHNY and SVGAGI (reference sequence). The V and J ends lost 7 bases and 3 bases respectively, with 15 bases between them. CDR3 length equals 15 residues. CDR3 bases: TGTGCCAGCAAAACCAGGGGTGCCGACACCGGGGAGCTGTTTTTT. Its translation is CASKTRGADTGELFF.

V gene TRBV9 combines with J gene TRBJ2-2; 8 bases are a match to TRBD1. This CDR3 region has 16 residues. Germline trimming cut 1 base from V and 6 bases from J; bases unmatched to any gene: 8. Looked up from germline, CDR1 is SGDLS and CDR2 is YYNGEE. In DNA form, the CDR3 reads TGTGCCAGCAGCGTAACCGACAGGGGACGTGCCGGGGAGCTGTTTTTT. This codes for CASSVTDRGRAGELFF.

This clone was seen a few times. The rearrangement joins TRBV5-1 to TRBJ1-1; perhaps TRBD1 as D (5 bases). Looked up from germline, CDR1 is SGHRS and CDR2 is YFSETQ. This CDR3 spans 14 amino acids. The V gene lost 0 bases and the J gene lost 4 bases, with 10 bases spanning the gap. CDR3 loop: CASSLGQGVTEAFF. CDR3 coding DNA: TGCGCCAGCAGCTTGGGGCAGGGAGTCACTGAAGCTTTCTTT.

This clone was seen a handful of times. The rearrangement joins TRBV7-9 to TRBJ1-1, with D perhaps TRBD1 (6 bases). This CDR3 has 14 residues. V lost 2 bases and J 1 base, leaving 8 bases between the germline ends. CDR1 is SEHNR, CDR2 FQNEAQ, per germline (reference sequence). CDR3 in amino acids: CASSLSGENTEAFF. CDR3 in DNA: TGTGCCAGCAGCTTATCAGGGGAGAACACTGAAGCTTTCTTT.

The chain is built from TRBV2 and TRBJ2-3; the match to TRBD1 covers 10 bases. From germline, CDR1 is SNHLY and CDR2 FYNNEI. The CDR3 has 13 amino acids. V shed 8 bases and J 6 bases; nucleotides not matched to a gene: 5. CDR3 residues: CASQDRGFDTQYF. Written as DNA, the CDR3 is TGTGCCAGCCAGGACAGGGGGTTCGATACGCAGTATTTT.

The V call is TRBV2, the J call TRBJ2-2; the D is unclear. Germline V gene data show CDR1 as SNHLY and CDR2 as FYNNEI. Between the trimmed V and J ends, which lost 7 bases and 1 base, there was a span of 10 bases. This CDR3 has 14 residues. The CDR3 sequence: CASTQTENTGELFF. CDR3 coding DNA: TGTGCCAGCACCCAGACGGAGAACACCGGGGAGCTGTTTTTT.

The genes are TRBV9 and TRBJ2-6; D may correspond to TRBD1 or TRBD2 (5 bases each). V was cut by 4 bases and J by 0 bases, with 17 bases left in between. The length of the CDR3 is 18 residues. Germline CDR1 is SGDLS and CDR2 is YYNGEE. The CDR3 bases are TGTGCCAGCAGCCCCGAGGGGACCTCATTCTCTGGGGCCAACGTCCTGACTTTC. Residues: CASSPEGTSFSGANVLTF.

The chain links TRBV19 to TRBJ1-3; maybe TRBD1 (5 bases). The V gene lost 3 bases and the J gene lost 7 bases, with 16 bases spanning the gap. CDR1 is LNHDA, CDR2 SQIVND, per germline (reference sequence). This CDR3 region has 15 residues. The CDR3 region is CASSISGQPANTIYF. The CDR3 DNA reads TGTGCCAGTAGTATCTCGGGGCAGCCCGCGAACACCATATATTTT.

The chain couples TRBV29-1 to TRBJ2-7; D is perhaps TRBD1 (6 bases). The germline V gene encodes CDR1 SQVTM and CDR2 ANQGSEA. The CDR3 contains 13 residues. V was trimmed by 5 bases and J by 5 bases, leaving 16 bases between them. The CDR3 here is CSVQGQYAHEQYF. For the CDR3, the DNA is TGCAGCGTTCAAGGACAGTATGCGCACGAGCAGTACTTC.

The count of this clone is one. The rearrangement joins TRBV9 to TRBJ1-3, with D possibly TRBD1 on 6 matching bases. V gave up 0 bases and J gave up 2 bases, with 6 bases separating them. Germline V gives CDR1 SGDLS, CDR2 YYNGEE. The CDR3 runs to 14 residues. The CDR3 DNA is TGTGCCAGCAGCGTAGGGGGGCCTGGAAACACCATATATTTT. Protein: CASSVGGPGNTIYF.

The V and J genes are TRBV5-1 and TRBJ1-2, with 7 bases lining up with TRBD1. From germline, CDR1 is SGHRS and CDR2 YFSETQ. Trimming removed 4 bases from V and 9 bases from J; junction bases left unmatched: 15. CDR3 length: 15 residues. The CDR3 DNA reads as TGCGCCAGCAGCACCGGCCCCCGGGACAGCCTACGCTACACCTTC. Translating gives CASSTGPRDSLRYTF.

This clone was found a few times. The chain is built from TRBV2 and TRBJ2-1, with 8 bases that match TRBD2. Trimming cost V 10 bases and J 0 bases; bases outside gene matches: 14. Germline V gene data show CDR1 as SNHLY and CDR2 as FYNNEI. The CDR3 extends over 17 amino acids. The CDR3 protein is CAIILGAGGVSYNEQFF. The CDR3 nucleotides are TGTGCCATCATCCTGGGGGCGGGAGGTGTCTCCTACAATGAGCAGTTCTTC.

The chain carries TRBV5-5 and TRBJ2-5, with a weak D call TRBD1 (6 bases). V lost 5 bases to trimming and J lost 2 bases, with 19 bases between them. The germline CDR1 and CDR2 sequences are SGHKS and YYEKEE (reference sequence). This CDR3 has 16 residues. CDR3 nucleotides: TGTGCCAGCAGTCTCTACGGAGTAACAGGGCAAGAGACCCAGTACTTC. Residues: CASSLYGVTGQETQYF.

The rearrangement links TRBV5-1 to TRBJ2-1; D is uncertain. With 0 bases removed from V and 2 bases from J, the gap between germline ends came to 0 bases. Germline values: CDR1 SGHRS, CDR2 YFSETQ. This CDR3 is 12 amino acids long. The CDR3: CASSLAYNEQFF. CDR3 bases: TGCGCCAGCAGCTTGGCCTACAATGAGCAGTTCTTC.

CDR3 residues: CASSYGLQRGEQYF. The CDR3 nucleotides are TGTGCCAGCAGTTACGGACTACAAAGAGGCGAGCAGTACTTC. J is TRBJ2-7 and V is TRBV6-6; D possibly corresponds to TRBD2 (6 bases). The germline V gene encodes CDR1 MNHNY and CDR2 SVGAGI (reference sequence). This CDR3 comprises 14 residues. V was cut by 2 bases and J by 6 bases, with 14 bases left in between.

The V and J genes are TRBV5-1 and TRBJ1-1; TRBD1 might be the D (6 bases). The CDR3 runs 12 residues. Germline lookup yields CDR1 SGHRS and CDR2 YFSETQ. The V gene lost 3 bases and the J gene lost 5 bases, with 8 bases spanning the gap. CDR3 DNA sequence: TGCGCCAGCAGCTCAGGGGAAACTGAAGCTTTCTTT. Translated: CASSSGETEAFF.